What follows describes a single TCR beta chain. Its antigen is still unknown. This specimen comes from a study of siplizumab effects on memory and regulatory T cells. General study findings and limits: A significant reduction in alloreactive sequences traceable to unstimulated CD4+ memory cells was produced by siplizumab. A naive or memory phenotype could not be assigned to roughly 75-95% of the proliferating CD4+ or CD8+ clones. Naive T cells appeared more varied than memory cells and looked like key alloresponse contributors.

Here immunoSEQ multiplex PCR was the method, and the copy in TCRdb shows in-frame clones only, minus some. The repertoire has about 110,000 clones, roughly nine tenths of them found once; the top ten carry 0.6% to 0.8%. CDR1 is LNHNV and CDR2 is YYDKDF in the germline V gene (reference sequence). V gave up 4 bases and J gave up 4 bases; unmatched junction bases: 3. CDR3 size: 13 residues. This chain connects TRBV15 to TRBJ1-2; 7 nucleotides line up with TRBD1. The sample comprised Tregs sorted from blood. The origin of this receptor is a human donor in good health. CDR3 in amino acids: CATSTGQFYGYTF. CDR3 sequence (DNA): TGTGCCACCAGCACGGGACAGTTCTATGGCTACACCTTC.